Below, 21 T cell receptor beta chains from the same sample are listed, as sequenced in a study of identical twins. TCRdb recomputed calls from the 5' RACE reads with MiXCR, one row per CDR3 protein. The sample carries 510,000 or so distinct CDR3 sequences, nearly 15% recorded once. These same data were also listed under a study on yellow fever vaccine responses in identical twins.

The sequenced sample was CD4+ T cells sorted from blood. The origin of the receptors is a woman aged 18-35 years in good health.

This rearrangement joins TRBV7-9 to TRBJ2-7; 7 bases are shared with TRBD1. CDR3 length: 17 residues. Trimming cost V 5 bases and J 2 bases; bases outside gene matches: 15. Germline V gene sequence: CDR1 SEHNR, CDR2 FQNEAQ (reference sequence). CDR3 coding DNA: TGTGCCAGCAGCCCACAGGTGCAGGGACAGCTACCCTACGAGCAGTACTTC. It translates to CASSPQVQGQLPYEQYF.

A single count supports this clonotype. V is TRBV28 and J is TRBJ2-6, with D possibly matching TRBD2 (6 bases). Germline CDR1 MDHEN, CDR2 SYDVKM. This CDR3 spans 16 amino acids. V lost 5 bases and J lost 0, with 11 bases in between. The DNA of the CDR3 is TGTGCCAGCAGTCCACTAGCCAGCTCTGGGGCCAACGTCCTGACTTTC. It is translated as CASSPLASSGANVLTF. The full variable domain, its missing parts supplied by reference TRBV28 and TRBJ2-6, is DVKVTQSSRYLVKRTGEKVFLECVQDMDHENMFWYRQDPGLGLRLIYFSYDVKMKEKGDIPEGYSVSREKKERFSLILESASTNQTSMYLCASSPLASSGANVLTFGAGSRLTVL.

This clonotype showed up just a few times. The chain joins TRBV11-2 to TRBJ2-3; 7 positions agree with TRBD1. Germline V gives CDR1 SGHAT, CDR2 FQNNGV. After removal of 1 base from V and 6 bases from J, the junction contained 7 bases not matched to a gene. This CDR3 contains 15 residues. CDR3 loop: CASSLGDSGRDTQYF. CDR3 bases: TGTGCCAGCAGCTTAGGGGACAGTGGACGTGATACGCAGTATTTT.

The CDR3 DNA is TGTGCCATCAGTGAAGGGGGCGAACGGTGGGATACGCAGTATTTT. This encodes CAISEGGERWDTQYF. The chain combines TRBV10-3 with TRBJ2-3, with TRBD1 identical over 7 bases. Germline V gene lookup returns CDR1 ENHRY and CDR2 SYGVKD. Trimming at V came to 3 bases and at J to 6 bases, leaving 9 bases not matched to a gene. This CDR3 region has 15 residues.

Only a few counts were recorded for this clonotype. This chain links TRBV20-1 with TRBJ1-4; weak D call: TRBD1 (5 bases). V lost 2 bases and J lost 10, with 11 bases in between. Germline V lookup: CDR1 DFQATT, CDR2 SNEGSKA (reference sequence). The CDR3 spans 12 residues. The CDR3 DNA reads as TGCAGTGCTAGACGAGGGGAGGGAAAACTGTTTTTT. Encoded protein: CSARRGEGKLFF.

This chain joins TRBV29-1 and TRBJ2-2; D is uncertain. The CDR3 is 13 amino acids. V lost 4 bases, J lost 7 bases, and 13 bases lay in between. Germline loops: CDR1 SQVTM, CDR2 ANQGSEA. CDR3 DNA sequence: TGCAGCGTTGTGGCAAAATGGGACGGGGAGCTGTTTTTT. This sequence encodes CSVVAKWDGELFF.

This clonotype showed up just a few times. The gene calls are TRBV12-3 or TRBV12-4 and TRBJ2-7; the match to TRBD1 covers 7 bases. The J segment lost 3 bases and the V segment lost 5 bases, leaving 10 bases of the junction unmatched. The CDR3 contains 15 residues. The CDR3 is CASSPGQLTIYEQYV. CDR3 bases: TGTGCCAGCAGTCCGGGACAGCTAACAATCTACGAGCAGTACGTC.

This clonotype was seen repeatedly, ten times or more. The rearrangement uses TRBV6-1 and TRBJ1-5, with a weak D call TRBD1 (5 bases). V lost 6 bases and J 9 bases, leaving 18 bases between the germline ends. The germline V gene has CDR1 MNHNS and CDR2 SASEGT. The CDR3 has 14 amino acids. In DNA, the CDR3 is TGTGCCAGCAGCCCCGGGGCGGTGATGGTGCCCCAGCATTTT. This gives the protein CASSPGAVMVPQHF.

This clonotype came up a few times. The rearrangement links TRBV20-1 to TRBJ2-3; 9 bases align to TRBD2. Per the germline V gene, CDR1 is DFQATT and CDR2 is SNEGSKA (reference sequence). The junction had 9 bases not matched to a gene; V was cut back by 3 bases and J by 5 bases. This CDR3 comprises 15 residues. This chain's CDR3 is CSARRPGTSLDTQYF. The CDR3 nucleotides read TGCAGTGCTAGGAGACCCGGGACTAGCCTAGATACGCAGTATTTT.

The V gene is TRBV5-6, the J gene TRBJ1-2; D call uncertain. The CDR3 consists of 13 residues. Germline values: CDR1 SGHDT, CDR2 YYEEEE. The germline V and J ends were trimmed by 4 bases and 7 bases, with 14 bases remaining between them. The CDR3 loop reads CASSLHIASGYTF. CDR3 nucleotides: TGTGCCAGCAGCCTTCATATCGCTAGTGGCTACACCTTC. The complete variable domain, with remaining parts taken from reference TRBV5-6 and TRBJ1-2, reads DAGVTQSPTHLIKTRGQQVTLRCSPKSGHDTVSWYQQALGQGPQFIFQYYEEEERQRGNFPDRFSGHQFPNYSSELNVNALLLGDSALYLCASSLHIASGYTFGSGTRLTVV.

This clonotype was detected only a few times. V usage is TRBV4-1 and J usage is TRBJ2-2; maybe TRBD2 (5 bases). Germline CDR1 and CDR2: MGHRA and YSYEKL. This CDR3 contains 15 residues. Trimming took 1 base from V and 8 from J, leaving 14 bases between them. CDR3 in DNA: TGCGCCAGCAGCCAAGGGTGGGGAGAGGGTGGGGAGCTGTTTTTT. Encoded protein: CASSQGWGEGGELFF.

The CDR3 coding sequence is TGCAGTGCTCCCGGGGGGGGGCCCTACAATGAGCAGTTCTTC. Translated: CSAPGGGPYNEQFF. The chain combines TRBV20-1 with TRBJ2-1; 8 nucleotides match TRBD2. The length of the CDR3 is 14 residues. Per germline, CDR1 DFQATT and CDR2 SNEGSKA (reference sequence). With V trimmed by 5 bases and J by 2 bases, 5 bases remained unmatched.

This clonotype was seen more than once but under ten times. V gene TRBV5-1 combines with J gene TRBJ1-4, with 8 bases lining up with TRBD1. This CDR3 spans 14 amino acids. V lost 4 bases and J lost 7; bases outside the gene matches: 6. Germline assignment: CDR1 SGHRS and CDR2 YFSETQ. The CDR3 DNA reads TGCGCCAGCAGCATAACCGGGACAGGTGAAAAACTGTTTTTT. As protein: CASSITGTGEKLFF. Full variable domain (missing parts from reference TRBV5-1 and TRBJ1-4): KAGVTQTPRYLIKTRGQQVTLSCSPISGHRSVSWYQQTPGQGLQFLFEYFSETQRNKGNFPGRFSGRQFSNSRSEMNVSTLELGDSALYLCASSITGTGEKLFFGSGTQLSVL.

The chain employs TRBV20-1 and TRBJ2-1; D is uncertain. The CDR3 length is 12 residues. Trimming removed 1 base from V and 9 bases from J, with 10 bases in between. Germline lookup yields CDR1 DFQATT and CDR2 SNEGSKA (reference sequence). In DNA, the CDR3 is TGCAGTGCTAGAGGGTCATTCGCTGAGCAGTTCTTC. Translated, it gives CSARGSFAEQFF.

This chain connects TRBV4-1 to TRBJ2-1; 8 nucleotides align to TRBD2. The CDR3 is 17 residues long. Per the germline V gene, CDR1 is MGHRA and CDR2 is YSYEKL. The trim removed 1 base at V and 0 bases at J, leaving 5 bases unmatched. For the CDR3, the DNA is TGCGCCAGCAGCCAAGCAGTGACTAGCGACTCCTACAATGAGCAGTTCTTC. This gives the protein CASSQAVTSDSYNEQFF.

The chain has TRBV12-3 or TRBV12-4 and TRBJ2-5; 9 positions match TRBD1. The CDR3 totals 16 residues. The V and J ends lost 6 bases and 2 bases, in that order; junction bases with no gene match: 10. The CDR3 DNA reads as TGTGCCAGCAGCCCTAACAGGGGGCTGGGGCAAGAGACCCAGTACTTC. Translation: CASSPNRGLGQETQYF.

V gene TRBV19 combines with J gene TRBJ2-2; 16 positions agree with TRBD2. This CDR3 is built from 16 residues. Germline V lookup: CDR1 LNHDA, CDR2 SQIVND (reference sequence). V trimming: 9 bases; J trimming: 8 bases; junction bases outside the gene matches: 9. CDR3 sequence: CARSERGLAGGGELFF. The DNA for the CDR3 is TGTGCCAGGAGCGAAAGGGGACTAGCGGGAGGGGGGGAGCTGTTTTTT.

The chain joins TRBV29-1 to TRBJ2-2, with 8 bases that match TRBD1. The germline V gene has CDR1 SQVTM and CDR2 ANQGSEA. The CDR3 covers 16 residues. Trimming took 6 bases from V and 3 from J; bases not matched to a gene: 12. CDR3 sequence reads: CSVHEVQGVDTGELFF. The CDR3 nucleotides are TGCAGCGTCCACGAGGTACAGGGGGTTGACACCGGGGAGCTGTTTTTT.

Only a few counts were recorded for this clonotype. The rearrangement joins TRBV5-1 to TRBJ2-7, with 7 bases fitting TRBD1. The V and J ends lost 3 bases and 9 bases, in that order; junction bases with no gene match: 9. The CDR3 contains 13 residues. The germline CDR1 and CDR2 sequences are SGHRS and YFSETQ. CDR3 sequence: CASSSTDRERQYF. The DNA of the CDR3 is TGCGCCAGCAGCTCCACTGACAGGGAGCGGCAGTACTTC.

This clonotype was counted many times. The rearrangement links TRBV12-3 or TRBV12-4 to TRBJ2-4; possible D gene TRBD1, 5 bases. V was cut by 3 bases and J by 0 bases, with 6 bases left in between. The CDR3 length is 14 residues. CDR3 amino acids: CASSFDRAKNIQYF. CDR3 DNA: TGTGCCAGCAGTTTTGACAGAGCCAAAAACATTCAGTACTTC.

The CDR3 sequence is CASSLGLAVSYNEQFF. CDR3 coding DNA: TGTGCCAGCAGTTTAGGACTAGCGGTTTCCTACAATGAGCAGTTCTTC. The chain has TRBV2 and TRBJ2-1, with TRBD2 matching over 10 bases. The CDR3 has 16 residues. CDR1 and CDR2 (germline): SNHLY, FYNNEI. V trimming: 5 bases; J trimming: 1 base; junction bases outside the gene matches: 5. The full variable domain, with the rest looked up from reference TRBV2 and TRBJ2-1, is EPEVTQTPSHQVTQMGQEVILRCVPISNHLYFYWYRQILGQKVEFLVSFYNNEISEKSEIFDDQFSVERPDGSNFTLKIRSTKLEDSAMYFCASSLGLAVSYNEQFFGPGTRLTVL.